These 20 T cell receptor beta chains came from one sample sequenced in a study of blood T cell repertoires in COVID-19. Sequencing was performed with immunoSEQ multiplex PCR; in TCRdb, only in-frame clones are kept and a portion is missing. The table has 230,000 or so clones, just over 85% seen once. The specimen was PBMCs or T cells enriched from blood (not recorded which). The receptors were gathered from a woman aged 50 to 65 with acute COVID-19.

The chain joins TRBV28 to TRBJ1-5; D not certain. The length of the CDR3 is 17 residues. The germline gives CDR1 MDHEN, CDR2 SYDVKM. The germline V and J ends were trimmed by 8 bases and 0 bases, with 20 bases remaining between them. CDR3 sequence: CASSGEDGVYSNQPQHF. CDR3 nucleotides: TGTGCCAGCTCCGGGGAGGACGGCGTATATAGCAATCAGCCCCAGCATTTT.

The chain recombines TRBV7-2 with TRBJ2-1; the match to TRBD2 covers 11 bases. J lost 3 bases, V lost 1 base, and 2 bases had no gene match. The germline CDR1 and CDR2 sequences are SGHTA and FQGNSA. The CDR3 length is 16 residues. The CDR3 bases are TGTGCCAGCAGCTTAGTAGCGGGAGGGCTCTACAATGAGCAGTTCTTC. Amino acids: CASSLVAGGLYNEQFF.

This chain's CDR3 is CASSAASGRAYNEQFF. The CDR3, as DNA: TGTGCCAGCAGCGCGGCTAGCGGGAGGGCCTACAATGAGCAGTTCTTC. The chain couples TRBV9 to TRBJ2-1; TRBD2 matches at 12 bases. V lost 3 bases and J lost 2; bases outside the gene matches: 3. The CDR3 is made up of 16 amino acids. CDR1 is SGDLS, CDR2 YYNGEE, per germline.

The chain uses TRBV9 and TRBJ2-3, with TRBD2 identical over 8 bases. The germline V gene encodes CDR1 SGDLS and CDR2 YYNGEE. Unmatched junction bases numbered 11, after V lost 0 bases and J lost 5 bases. The CDR3 contains 17 residues. CDR3 nucleotide sequence: TGTGCCAGCAGCGTAGGGGCCCTGGTCGGGAGGGAAGATACGCAGTATTTT. This encodes CASSVGALVGREDTQYF. Full variable domain (missing parts from reference TRBV9 and TRBJ2-3): DSGVTQTPKHLITATGQRVTLRCSPRSGDLSVYWYQQSLDQGLQFLIQYYNGEERAKGNILERFSAQQFPDLHSELNLSSLELGDSALYFCASSVGALVGREDTQYFGPGTRLTVL.

This clone was seen once. Relative to the germline gene, one junction end is altered; a read error may explain this. The chain carries TRBV28 and TRBJ2-7; 8 nucleotides match TRBD1. Germline V gene sequence: CDR1 MDHEN, CDR2 SYDVKM. CDR3 length: 12 residues. DNA for the CDR3: TGTGCCAGCAGTTCCGGACAGGGTTCGGGAAACTTC. Translation gives CASSSGQGSGNF.

The chain combines TRBV15 with TRBJ1-6; no firm D call. Germline V gene data show CDR1 as LNHNV and CDR2 as YYDKDF (reference sequence). The germline V and J ends were trimmed by 4 bases and 7 bases, with 14 bases remaining between them. The CDR3 runs to 15 residues. The CDR3: CATSTQHRGNSPLHF. Here the CDR3 DNA reads TGTGCCACCAGCACTCAGCACAGAGGGAATTCACCCCTCCACTTT. Based on the CDR3 plus reference TRBV15 and TRBJ1-6, the full variable domain is DAMVIQNPRYQVTQFGKPVTLSCSQTLNHNVMYWYQQKSSQAPKLLFHYYDKDFNNEADTPDNFQSRRPNTSFCFLDIRSPGLGDTAMYLCATSTQHRGNSPLHFGNGTRLTVT.

V usage is TRBV27 and J usage is TRBJ1-1, with a possible D match to TRBD1 (6 bases). Per germline, CDR1 MNHEY and CDR2 SMNVEV (reference sequence). V lost 5 bases and J lost 5, with 18 bases in between. The CDR3 totals 15 residues. The CDR3 loop is CASSAMAGVSTEAFF. The DNA for the CDR3 is TGTGCCAGCAGTGCCATGGCAGGGGTGAGTACTGAAGCTTTCTTT.

The chain carries TRBV2 and TRBJ2-3; 7 bases fit TRBD2. The V segment lost 11 bases and the J segment 4 bases; nucleotides outside the gene matches: 9. Germline V gene data show CDR1 as SNHLY and CDR2 as FYNNEI. The CDR3 is 13 residues long. CDR3 sequence (DNA): TGTGCCTTGACAAGGCGGGAGTCAGATACGCAGTATTTT. It translates to CALTRRESDTQYF.

J is TRBJ2-2 and V is TRBV5-4; possibly TRBD1 for D (5 bases). V was cut by 0 bases and J by 6 bases, with 12 bases left in between. CDR3 size: 15 residues. Germline values: CDR1 SGHNT, CDR2 YYREEE (reference sequence). The CDR3 DNA reads as TGTGCCAGCAGCTTGGCCAACAGGAAGGCCGGGGAGCTGTTTTTT. This gives the protein CASSLANRKAGELFF. Full variable domain (remainder filled in from reference TRBV5-4 and TRBJ2-2): ETGVTQSPTHLIKTRGQQVTLRCSSQSGHNTVSWYQQALGQGPQFIFQYYREEENGRGNFPPRFSGLQFPNYSSELNVNALELDDSALYLCASSLANRKAGELFFGEGSRLTVL.

The rearrangement links TRBV23-1 to TRBJ2-3; 7 positions agree with TRBD2. TRBV23-1 is an ORF for which the function is uncertain. The ends lost 4 bases at V and 4 bases at J; junction bases unmatched: 8. The CDR3 has 15 residues. The CDR3 coding sequence is TGCGCCAGCAGTCGAGCGGGACTGGTATCAGATACGCAGTATTTT. Encoded protein: CASSRAGLVSDTQYF.

The rearrangement uses TRBV7-8 and TRBJ1-2; TRBD1 agrees at 8 bases. V shed 10 bases, J shed 7 bases, and the junction held 11 bases outside the gene matches. This CDR3 has 13 residues. The germline V gene has CDR1 SGHVS and CDR2 FQNEAQ. The CDR3 DNA sequence: TGTGCCACCTACGGCCAGGGGGCGGGTGGCTACACCTTC. Protein sequence: CATYGQGAGGYTF.

The rearrangement links TRBV30 to TRBJ2-7; 8 nucleotides match TRBD2. The CDR3 loop spans 12 amino acids. Germline CDR1 and CDR2: GTSNPN and SVGIG (reference sequence). The CDR3 is CALAGNSYEQYF. CDR3 in DNA: TGTGCTTTAGCGGGAAACTCCTACGAGCAGTACTTC. The variable domain in full, completed from reference TRBV30 and TRBJ2-7, reads SQTIHQWPATLVQPVGSPLSLECTVEGTSNPNLYWYRQAAGRGLQLLFYSVGIGQISSEVPQNLSASRPQDRQFILSSKKLLLSDSGFYLCALAGNSYEQYFGPGTRLTVT.

The V call is TRBV28, the J call TRBJ1-1; 11 positions agree with TRBD1. CDR1 is MDHEN and CDR2 is SYDVKM in the germline V gene. This CDR3 spans 15 amino acids. After removal of 5 bases from V and 3 bases from J, the junction contained 5 bases not matched to a gene. This CDR3 reads CASSAPGQGDTEAFF. In DNA form, the CDR3 reads TGTGCCAGCAGTGCCCCGGGACAGGGGGACACTGAAGCTTTCTTT.

The chain joins TRBV12-3 or TRBV12-4 to TRBJ1-2; TRBD1 matches 7 bases. The CDR3 spans 13 residues. J gave up 4 bases and V 6 bases, and 5 bases lay outside the gene matches. For the CDR3, the DNA is TGTGCCAGCAGGGAGGGACAGCTCTATGGCTACACCTTC. It codes for CASREGQLYGYTF.

J is TRBJ2-1 and V is TRBV19; 13 nucleotides line up with TRBD2. The CDR3 totals 15 residues. The trim removed 2 bases at V and 9 bases at J, leaving 4 bases unmatched. CDR1 and CDR2 (germline): LNHDA, SQIVND (reference sequence). CDR3 bases: TGTGCCAGTAGTATAAGCGGACTAGCGGGAGTTGAGCAGTTCTTC. Residues: CASSISGLAGVEQFF.

The genes are TRBV6-2 or TRBV6-3 and TRBJ2-5; D is ambiguous. Germline CDR1 MNHEY, CDR2 SVGEGT. V was pared by 4 bases and J by 0 bases, with 15 bases between. This CDR3 region has 16 residues. The CDR3 nucleotides are TGTGCCAGCAGTTCCTGGGCCTTTTTAGACCAAGAGACCCAGTACTTC. Protein sequence: CASSSWAFLDQETQYF.

The J gene is TRBJ2-2, the V gene TRBV7-3; maybe TRBD1 (6 bases). Germline assignment: CDR1 SGHTA and CDR2 FQGTGA. The CDR3 runs 15 residues. The ends were cut back, 1 base at V and 7 bases at J, with 13 bases in the middle. CDR3 sequence: CASSLRQGFSGELFF. In DNA, the CDR3 is TGTGCCAGCAGCTTAAGGCAGGGGTTTAGCGGGGAGCTGTTTTTT.

This rearrangement joins TRBV7-3 to TRBJ2-7; 9 bases fit TRBD2. Germline CDR1 and CDR2: SGHTA and FQGTGA. V dropped 1 base and J dropped 11; count of bases not matched to a gene: 18. This CDR3 has 17 residues. The CDR3 DNA reads as TGTGCCAGCAGCTTAAGTGGGTTAGCGGGAGTCCGGGGGGATGAGTACTTC. Its translation is CASSLSGLAGVRGDEYF.

The chain carries TRBV18 and TRBJ2-3, with 12 bases identical to TRBD2. Trimming cost V 3 bases and J 1 base; bases outside gene matches: 5. Germline values: CDR1 KGHSH, CDR2 LQKENI. The CDR3 is 17 amino acids. The CDR3 spells CASSPKTSGSGTDTQYF. CDR3 in DNA: TGTGCCAGCTCACCGAAGACTAGCGGGAGTGGCACAGATACGCAGTATTTT. The complete variable domain, with remaining parts taken from reference TRBV18 and TRBJ2-3, reads NAGVMQNPRHLVRRRGQEARLRCSPMKGHSHVYWYRQLPEEGLKFMVYLQKENIIDESGMPKERFSAEFPKEGPSILRIQQVVRGDSAAYFCASSPKTSGSGTDTQYFGPGTRLTVL.

This sequence joins TRBV28 and TRBJ2-7; TRBD2 matches at 7 bases. Germline V lookup: CDR1 MDHEN, CDR2 SYDVKM. This CDR3 has 16 residues. J was trimmed by 0 bases and V by 2 bases; bases with no gene match: 7. CDR3 bases: TGTGCCAGCAGTTTACCCTCCCGGGACTACTCCTACGAGCAGTACTTC. Its translation: CASSLPSRDYSYEQYF.